The T cell receptor (beta chain) under discussion was sequenced for a study of T-cell reconstitution after alpha-beta-depleted transplantation in children (TCRdb year 2016). Context from the whole study: T-cell immune reconstitution after TCRalphabeta/CD19-depleted allogeneic hematopoietic cell transplantation in children was quantitatively tracked in the study by means of TCR repertoire profiling.

Libraries were prepared through PCR. The sequencer listed for this sample is Illumina HiSeq 2500. Molecular barcoding was employed in the preparation of TCR libraries, with unique molecular identifiers being used to normalize TCRbeta repertoire quantification. The public reads were quality trimmed at Q25 with fastp and then assembled into clones with MiXCR by TCRdb, keeping productive beta chains. Rows with one shared CDR3 protein collapse into an entry with the most common genes and DNA. The sample has 500,000 to 600,000 distinct CDR3 sequences on record, about 17% of them singletons. The ten largest clones add up to less than 4% of the sample. Reading the germline V gene gives CDR1 SGDLS and CDR2 YYNGEE. Compared with germline, V lacks 5 bases and J lacks 3 bases; bases without a gene match: 6. Its CDR3 holds 15 amino acids, cysteine through phenylalanine. The retained sequence is limited to the CDR3, 45 bases, with the frame set at the first base.

This clonotype appeared many times. The target of this receptor is not known. No much larger clonotype is one base removed from it; base qualities were not supplied. This receptor was taken from a human donor who donated a stem cell graft to a child with acute lymphoblastic leukemia. The sample consisted of PBMCs from the stem cell graft donor, taken from the stem cell graft. This sequence uses TRBV9 and TRBJ2-3, with 10 bases in between that match TRBD2. At the DNA level, the sequence is TGTGCCAGCAGGCCTCTAGCGGGAGCAACAGATACGCAGTATTTT. The encoded protein is CASRPLAGATDTQYF.